This TCR beta chain was sequenced in a study of CD8+CD57+ T cells in acquired aplastic anemia. Study-level information: Sorted CD4+ and CD8+ cell DNA averaged around 3.3 ug.

Germline V gene data show CDR1 as SNHLY and CDR2 as FYNNEI. The CDR3 sequence is 13 residues long. V was shortened by 6 bases and J by 1 base, with 9 bases between the two germline ends. For CDR3 and TCR beta VDJ profiling, genomic DNA was the template used. TCRdb re-analysed the reads in MiXCR, keeping a single row per CDR3 protein. The repertoire includes 150,000 or so distinct CDR3 sequences, 50% to 75% of them detected once, and 45% sits in the top ten. The receptor was isolated from a human donor in good health. Sequenced sample: sorted CD4+, CD8+, or CD8+CD57+ T cells (not recorded which) from PBMCs. The chain has TRBV2 and TRBJ1-1; no clear D. The CDR3 here is CASSNDGNTEAFF. For the CDR3, the DNA is TGTGCCAGCAGCAACGACGGGAACACTGAAGCTTTCTTT.